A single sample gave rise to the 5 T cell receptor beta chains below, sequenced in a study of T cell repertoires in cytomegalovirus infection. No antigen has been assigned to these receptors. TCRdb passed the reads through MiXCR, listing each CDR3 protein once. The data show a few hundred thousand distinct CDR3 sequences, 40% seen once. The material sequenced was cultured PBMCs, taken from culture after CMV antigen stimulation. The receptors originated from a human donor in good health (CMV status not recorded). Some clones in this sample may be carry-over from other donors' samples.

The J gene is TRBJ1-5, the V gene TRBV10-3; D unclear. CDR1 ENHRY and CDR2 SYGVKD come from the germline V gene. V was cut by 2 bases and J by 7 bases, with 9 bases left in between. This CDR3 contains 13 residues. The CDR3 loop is CAISEGNGQPQHF. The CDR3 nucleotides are TGTGCCATCAGTGAGGGGAATGGGCAGCCCCAGCATTTT.

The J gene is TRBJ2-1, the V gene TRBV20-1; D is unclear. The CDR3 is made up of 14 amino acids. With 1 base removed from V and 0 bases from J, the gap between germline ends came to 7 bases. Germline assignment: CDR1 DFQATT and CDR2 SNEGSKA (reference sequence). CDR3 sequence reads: CSARVRGSYNEQFF. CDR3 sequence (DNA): TGCAGTGCTAGAGTCCGAGGCTCCTACAATGAGCAGTTCTTC.

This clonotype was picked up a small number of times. This CDR3 is CASTTNRGSGNTIYF. CDR3 in DNA: TGTGCCAGCACAACAAACAGGGGCTCTGGAAACACCATATATTTT. This chain links TRBV12-3 or TRBV12-4 with TRBJ1-3, with 7 bases identical to TRBD1. The CDR3 has 15 amino acids. Trimming removed 7 bases from V and 0 bases from J; junction bases left unmatched: 6.

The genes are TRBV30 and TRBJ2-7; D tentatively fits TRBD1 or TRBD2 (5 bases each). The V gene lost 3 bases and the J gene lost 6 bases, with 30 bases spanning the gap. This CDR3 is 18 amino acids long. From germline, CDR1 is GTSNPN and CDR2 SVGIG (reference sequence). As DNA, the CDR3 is TGTGCCTGGAGCATCTTGGGCCAGTTCGGGACCGTCCCCTCCGAGCAGTACTTC. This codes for CAWSILGQFGTVPSEQYF.

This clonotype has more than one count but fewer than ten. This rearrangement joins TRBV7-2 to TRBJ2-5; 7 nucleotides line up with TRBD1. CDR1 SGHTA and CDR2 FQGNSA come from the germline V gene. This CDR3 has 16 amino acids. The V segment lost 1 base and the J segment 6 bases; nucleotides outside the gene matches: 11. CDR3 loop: CASSLESGGRGKTQYF. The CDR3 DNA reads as TGTGCCAGCAGCTTAGAGTCAGGGGGACGTGGAAAGACCCAGTACTTC.